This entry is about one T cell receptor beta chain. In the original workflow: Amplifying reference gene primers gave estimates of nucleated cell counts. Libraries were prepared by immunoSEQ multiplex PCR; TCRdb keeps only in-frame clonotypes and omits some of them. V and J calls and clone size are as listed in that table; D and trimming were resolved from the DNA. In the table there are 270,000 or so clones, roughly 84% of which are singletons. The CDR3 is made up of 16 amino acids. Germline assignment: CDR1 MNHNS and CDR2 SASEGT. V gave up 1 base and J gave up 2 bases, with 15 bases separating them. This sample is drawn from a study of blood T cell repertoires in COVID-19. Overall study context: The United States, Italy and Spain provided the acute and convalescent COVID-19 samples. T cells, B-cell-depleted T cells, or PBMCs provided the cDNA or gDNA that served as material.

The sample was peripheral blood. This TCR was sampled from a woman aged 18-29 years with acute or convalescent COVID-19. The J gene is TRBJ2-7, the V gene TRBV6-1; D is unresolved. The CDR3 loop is CASSEVGRHSPYEQYF. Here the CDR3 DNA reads TGTGCCAGCAGTGAAGTGGGTCGACATTCACCCTACGAGCAGTACTTC.